Following are 22 T cell receptor beta chains from one sample sequenced in a study of blood T cell repertoires in COVID-19. Measured with immunoSEQ multiplex PCR; TCRdb has only the in-frame clones, and not every one. The data contain approximately 400,000 clones, about 91% of them seen just once; the ten biggest clones take up 10% to 15%. Sequenced: peripheral blood. Source of these receptors: a woman aged 45-65 years with COVID-19, enrolled during active disease.

V and J are TRBV11-2 and TRBJ1-5; no definite D call. CDR1 SGHAT and CDR2 FQNNGV come from the germline V gene. This CDR3 contains 11 residues. V was pared by 5 bases and J by 15 bases, with 14 bases between. As DNA, the CDR3 is TGTGCCAGCAGCCCCCGGACTCAAGGGCATTTT. Translated: CASSPRTQGHF.

The V call is TRBV24-1, the J call TRBJ1-6; D is undetermined. CDR1 KGHDR and CDR2 SFDVKD come from the germline V gene. There are 13 residues in the CDR3. V was cut by 9 bases and J by 0 bases, with 5 bases left in between. This CDR3 reads CATSSSYNSPLHF. The DNA of the CDR3 is TGTGCCACCTCTAGCTCCTATAATTCACCCCTCCACTTT.

The rearrangement links TRBV7-2 to TRBJ1-5; 9 nucleotides align to TRBD1. Germline V gene lookup returns CDR1 SGHTA and CDR2 FQGNSA. Unmatched junction bases numbered 6, after V lost 4 bases and J lost 5 bases. The CDR3 has 15 amino acids. CDR3: CASSSGTGMYQPQHF. The CDR3 DNA sequence: TGTGCCAGCAGCTCAGGGACAGGGATGTATCAGCCCCAGCATTTT.

J is TRBJ1-4 and V is TRBV19, with D hard to call. This CDR3 is 16 amino acids long. V shed 3 bases and J shed 7 bases, with 18 bases lying between them. Looked up from germline, CDR1 is LNHDA and CDR2 is SQIVND (reference sequence). For the CDR3, the DNA is TGTGCCAGTAGTATGGGCGGCGGAGAGGGTGTTGAAAAACTGTTTTTT. Its protein product is CASSMGGGEGVEKLFF. Combining the CDR3 with reference TRBV19 and TRBJ1-4 gives the whole variable domain DGGITQSPKYLFRKEGQNVTLSCEQNLNHDAMYWYRQDPGQGLRLIYYSQIVNDFQKGDIAEGYSVSREKKESFPLTVTSAQKNPTAFYLCASSMGGGEGVEKLFFGSGTQLSVL.

The chain combines TRBV3-1 (or the pseudogene TRBV3-2) with TRBJ2-3, with TRBD2 as a possible D gene (7 bases). V lost 0 bases and J lost 6, with 10 bases in between. This CDR3 has 14 residues. Germline CDR1 and CDR2: LGHDT and YNNKEL (reference sequence). CDR3 loop: CASSQDRGADTQYF. The CDR3 DNA follows: TGTGCCAGCAGCCAAGATCGGGGGGCGGATACGCAGTATTTT.

J is TRBJ1-4 and V is TRBV11-2; 9 nucleotides align to TRBD1. Germline-derived CDR1 and CDR2 are SGHAT and FQNNGV. V dropped 4 bases and J dropped 10; count of bases not matched to a gene: 10. The length of the CDR3 is 15 residues. The CDR3 bases are TGTGCCAGCAGCTCAAGACTGGGACAGGGAGGAAAACTGTTTTTT. This encodes CASSSRLGQGGKLFF.

The chain uses TRBV30 and TRBJ1-4, with D possibly matching TRBD1 (5 bases). Looked up from germline, CDR1 is GTSNPN and CDR2 is SVGIG (reference sequence). The length of the CDR3 is 11 residues. Trimming stripped 7 bases from V and 7 bases from J, with 10 bases between. For the CDR3, the DNA is TGTGCCTCAGGGTTTTTTGAAAAACTGTTTTTT. Residues: CASGFFEKLFF.

The chain joins TRBV5-1 to TRBJ1-2; 7 bases fit TRBD1. The trim removed 0 bases at V and 8 bases at J, leaving 10 bases unmatched. This CDR3 has 15 amino acids. Germline lookup yields CDR1 SGHRS and CDR2 YFSETQ. The CDR3 region is CASSLGGQPSKGYTF. In DNA form, the CDR3 reads TGCGCCAGCAGCTTGGGGGGACAGCCGTCTAAAGGCTACACCTTC.

The V and J genes are TRBV9 and TRBJ2-7; no clear D gene. The V gene lost 2 bases and the J gene lost 3 bases, with 15 bases spanning the gap. The CDR3 length is 15 residues. Germline CDR1 and CDR2: SGDLS and YYNGEE. CDR3 nucleotides: TGTGCCAGCAGCGTTAGTGGCGGAAGTGGCTACGAGCAGTACTTC. It specifies CASSVSGGSGYEQYF.

This clone was seen a single time. The V gene is TRBV21-1, the J gene TRBJ1-2. TRBV21-1 is annotated as a pseudogene. This CDR3 has 15 residues. The chain's CDR3 is CASSKNWASGYGYTF. CDR3 nucleotides: TGTGCCAGCAGCAAAAACTGGGCTAGCGGCTATGGCTACACCTTC.

This chain links TRBV6-6 with TRBJ1-2; possible D gene TRBD1, 5 bases. Between the trimmed V and J ends, which lost 2 bases and 4 bases, there was a span of 14 bases. This CDR3 spans 15 amino acids. Looked up from germline, CDR1 is MNHNY and CDR2 is SVGAGI (reference sequence). CDR3: CASSYGQAEPYGYTF. In DNA, the CDR3 is TGTGCCAGCAGTTACGGACAAGCTGAGCCCTATGGCTACACCTTC.

The chain is built from TRBV20-1 and TRBJ2-7; tentative D call: TRBD1 (6 bases). CDR3 length equals 11 residues. Germline V lookup: CDR1 DFQATT, CDR2 SNEGSKA (reference sequence). The ends were cut back, 6 bases at V and 3 bases at J, with 9 bases in the middle. The CDR3 sequence: CSAEDSYEQYF. The CDR3 region has the DNA TGCAGTGCAGAGGACAGCTACGAGCAGTACTTC.

This clone was observed once. The rearrangement uses TRBV5-1 and TRBJ1-2; 8 positions agree with TRBD1. V shed 0 bases, J shed 4 bases, and the junction held 8 bases outside the gene matches. This CDR3 has 16 amino acids. Germline assignment: CDR1 SGHRS and CDR2 YFSETQ. CDR3 protein: CASSLAPDRVPYGYTF. The DNA of the CDR3 is TGCGCCAGCAGCTTGGCTCCGGACAGGGTCCCCTATGGCTACACCTTC.

The chain links TRBV21-1 to TRBJ1-5; TRBD1, the D gene given by the table, was not confirmed from the DNA. TRBV21-1 is reported as a pseudogene. This CDR3 is built from 15 residues. The CDR3 here is CASSKEPGKNQPQHF. The CDR3 nucleotides read TGTGCCAGCAGCAAAGAGCCAGGGAAAAATCAGCCCCAGCATTTT.

This sequence joins TRBV2 and TRBJ2-4; D ambiguous. The CDR3 is 13 amino acids. CDR1 is SNHLY and CDR2 is FYNNEI in the germline V gene. Trimming removed 2 bases at V and 10 bases at J, with 12 bases between. CDR3 residues: CASSEKRDGIQYF. In DNA, the CDR3 is TGTGCCAGCAGTGAAAAGCGCGACGGTATTCAGTACTTC.

The chain joins TRBV19 to TRBJ2-3; 7 bases fit TRBD2. V was pared by 5 bases and J by 0 bases, with 8 bases of the junction left unmatched. The CDR3 spans 16 residues. Germline loops: CDR1 LNHDA, CDR2 SQIVND (reference sequence). CDR3 sequence: CASSDRGDTSTDTQYF. The CDR3 DNA reads as TGTGCCAGTAGTGACCGGGGGGATACTAGCACAGATACGCAGTATTTT.

The chain carries TRBV11-2 and TRBJ2-7, with D perhaps matching TRBD1 (5 bases). The germline gives CDR1 SGHAT, CDR2 FQNNGV. V was pared by 5 bases and J by 2 bases, with 13 bases between. This CDR3 is built from 14 residues. The CDR3 region has the DNA TGTGCCAGCAGCCCGACCGACAGAACCTACGAGCAGTACTTC. Translation gives CASSPTDRTYEQYF.

Comments on this clone: This CDR3 is also generated by other DNA sequences in the sample. The chain combines TRBV5-1 with TRBJ1-2; the match to TRBD1 covers 8 bases. From germline, CDR1 is SGHRS and CDR2 YFSETQ. This CDR3 is 13 amino acids long. The junction had 4 bases not matched to a gene; V was cut back by 4 bases and J by 5 bases. The CDR3, as DNA: TGCGCCAGCAGCCCGGGACAGGATTATGGCTACACCTTC. This gives the protein CASSPGQDYGYTF.

V usage is TRBV2 and J usage is TRBJ2-1; tentative D call: TRBD2 (7 bases). V lost 7 bases, J lost 9 bases, and 22 bases lay in between. The CDR3 length is 15 residues. The germline gives CDR1 SNHLY, CDR2 FYNNEI. Here the CDR3 DNA reads TGTGCCAGCACTCTACTAGGCGGGGGCCCGGGTGAGCAGTTCTTC. It codes for CASTLLGGGPGEQFF.

The chain recombines TRBV27 with TRBJ1-1; D perhaps matches TRBD1 (5 bases). The CDR3 has 15 amino acids. V gave up 6 bases and J gave up 0 bases, with 14 bases separating them. Germline V CDR1 and CDR2: MNHEY, SMNVEV (reference sequence). The CDR3 spells CASSRIAGMNTEAFF. Here the CDR3 DNA reads TGTGCCAGCAGCCGCATAGCAGGGATGAACACTGAAGCTTTCTTT.

This clone appeared once. The CDR3 DNA follows: TGTGCCAGCAGCCCAAATAGATTCGGGGAGCTGTTTTTT. Translated: CASSPNRFGELFF. This chain connects TRBV3-1 (or the pseudogene TRBV3-2) to TRBJ2-2; unclear D gene. Trimming took 4 bases from V and 7 from J, leaving 10 bases between them. Germline CDR1 and CDR2: LGHDT and YNNKEL (reference sequence). CDR3 length: 13 amino acids.

DNA of the CDR3: TGTGCCAGCAGCTTAGGGCCCCGCTTCGAGCAGTACTTC. Translating gives CASSLGPRFEQYF. The V and J genes are TRBV11-2 and TRBJ2-7; D uncertain. V lost 1 base to trimming and J lost 6 bases, with 10 bases between them. CDR1 SGHAT and CDR2 FQNNGV come from the germline V gene. The CDR3 consists of 13 residues. The variable domain in full, with the rest retrieved from reference TRBV11-2 and TRBJ2-7, is EAGVAQSPRYKIIEKRQSVAFWCNPISGHATLYWYQQILGQGPKLLIQFQNNGVVDDSQLPKDRFSAERLKGVDSTLKIQPAKLEDSAVYLCASSLGPRFEQYFGPGTRLTVT.